The clone carrying this T cell receptor beta chain came up a few times. These data belong to a study of blood T cell repertoires in COVID-19. For the study at large: Both acute and convalescent COVID-19 samples were obtained from the United States, Italy and Spain.

TCRdb keeps only in-frame clones here, not all; method: immunoSEQ multiplex PCR. The sample carries 150,000 to 200,000 clones, over 80% recorded once. This CDR3 is built from 16 residues. After removal of 1 base from V and 4 bases from J, the junction contained 7 bases not matched to a gene. Germline assignment: CDR1 SGHVS and CDR2 FQNEAQ. The clonotype comes from a woman aged 30 to 39 with acute or convalescent COVID-19. The chain has TRBV7-8 and TRBJ2-1, with 7 bases that match TRBD2. Sequencing input: peripheral blood. The CDR3 reads CASSLGSGGGYNEQFF. In DNA, the CDR3 is TGTGCCAGCAGCTTAGGGTCGGGAGGAGGATACAATGAGCAGTTCTTC. Supplemented by reference TRBV7-8 and TRBJ2-1, the full variable domain reads GAGVSQSPRYKVAKRGQDVALRCDPISGHVSLFWYQQALGQGPEFLTYFQNEAQLDKSGLPSDRFFAERPEGSVSTLKIQRTQQEDSAVYLCASSLGSGGGYNEQFFGPGTRLTVL.